This passage covers 31 T cell receptor beta chains from one sample sequenced in a study of blood T cell repertoires in COVID-19. This table comes from immunoSEQ multiplex PCR, and its TCRdb copy is limited to in-frame clones, with some not included. The table shows roughly 190,000 clones, with approximately 81% occurring only once. Input material: peripheral blood. These receptors were taken from a woman aged 70 to 79 with COVID-19, enrolled during active disease.

The chain couples TRBV2 to TRBJ2-2; possible D gene TRBD1, 5 bases. V lost 2 bases and J lost 7, with 17 bases in between. The CDR3 sequence is 16 residues long. Germline CDR1 is SNHLY and CDR2 is FYNNEI. CDR3: CASSEYPPGKSGELFF. The CDR3 DNA is TGTGCCAGCAGTGAATACCCCCCAGGGAAGAGCGGGGAGCTGTTTTTT.

The chain joins TRBV19 to TRBJ2-3, with D tentatively TRBD1 (6 bases). This CDR3 spans 13 amino acids. V gave up 5 bases and J gave up 5 bases, with 11 bases separating them. Germline V gene lookup returns CDR1 LNHDA and CDR2 SQIVND (reference sequence). CDR3 bases: TGTGCCAGTAGTGTTCAACAGGGAGATACGCAGTATTTT. Its protein product is CASSVQQGDTQYF.

Only one count was recorded for this clone. This chain joins TRBV18 and TRBJ2-3, with D maybe TRBD2 (6 bases). Looked up from germline, CDR1 is KGHSH and CDR2 is LQKENI. V lost 1 base to trimming and J lost 3 bases, with 8 bases between them. The CDR3 spans 14 residues. Here the CDR3 DNA reads TGTGCCAGCTCACCACAAGGAGGGACAGATACGCAGTATTTT. Protein: CASSPQGGTDTQYF.

The genes are TRBV7-9 and TRBJ1-4; a weak D match, TRBD1 (5 bases). Germline values: CDR1 SEHNR, CDR2 FQNEAQ (reference sequence). V shed 4 bases and J shed 7 bases, with 19 bases lying between them. This CDR3 has 16 amino acids. The CDR3 protein is CASSSGTQTGGEKLFF. The DNA for the CDR3 is TGTGCCAGCAGCTCTGGGACTCAAACCGGAGGTGAAAAACTGTTTTTT.

V and J are TRBV7-8 and TRBJ2-3, with TRBD1 matching over 7 bases. Germline CDR1 reads SGHVS; CDR2 reads FQNEAQ. This CDR3 comprises 15 residues. Trimming cost V 4 bases and J 0 bases; bases outside gene matches: 4. The CDR3 loop reads CASSSRQGSTDTQYF. Written as DNA, the CDR3 is TGTGCCAGCAGCTCCAGACAGGGTAGCACAGATACGCAGTATTTT.

The J gene is TRBJ2-2, the V gene TRBV3-1 (or the pseudogene TRBV3-2); D possibly corresponds to TRBD2 (6 bases). Germline-derived CDR1 and CDR2 are LGHDT and YNNKEL (reference sequence). The CDR3 runs to 15 residues. Trimming took 3 bases from V and 5 from J, leaving 13 bases between them. This chain's CDR3 is CASSQRGEGTGELFF. In nucleotides, the CDR3 is TGTGCCAGCAGCCAGCGGGGAGAGGGAACCGGGGAGCTGTTTTTT.

The chain joins TRBV12-3 or TRBV12-4 to TRBJ2-5, with a weak D call TRBD1 (5 bases). This CDR3 spans 13 amino acids. V was pared by 0 bases and J by 5 bases, with 7 bases between. The CDR3 nucleotides read TGTGCCAGCAGTTTAGCAGGGGTGGAGACCCAGTACTTC. Translating gives CASSLAGVETQYF.

This chain joins TRBV10-1 and TRBJ1-2; perhaps TRBD1 as D (6 bases). Germline CDR1 is WNHNN and CDR2 is SYGVQD (reference sequence). The V gene lost 4 bases and the J gene lost 0 bases, with 9 bases spanning the gap. The CDR3 loop spans 14 amino acids. The CDR3 nucleotides are TGCGCCAGCAGTGGGGACACCCCTAACTATGGCTACACCTTC. Amino acid sequence: CASSGDTPNYGYTF.

This clone is a singleton in its sample. The chain is built from TRBV5-4 and TRBJ2-1; TRBD2 is a possible D gene (5 bases). V was shortened by 7 bases and J by 0 bases, with 11 bases between the two germline ends. Germline CDR1 reads SGHNT; CDR2 reads YYREEE (reference sequence). The CDR3 contains 14 residues. This CDR3 reads CASREEPSYNEQFF. CDR3 DNA sequence: TGTGCCAGCCGGGAAGAGCCCTCCTACAATGAGCAGTTCTTC.

Only a few counts were recorded for this clone. The rearrangement uses TRBV28 and TRBJ1-1; D may be TRBD1 (5 bases). The CDR3 is made up of 14 amino acids. V was trimmed by 3 bases and J by 3 bases, leaving 11 bases between them. Germline CDR1 and CDR2: MDHEN and SYDVKM. In DNA, the CDR3 is TGTGCCAGCAGTTTGTCAGGGTGGGACACTGAAGCTTTCTTT. Translated: CASSLSGWDTEAFF.

The chain combines TRBV5-1 with TRBJ1-4, with TRBD1 matching 11 bases. The germline V gene has CDR1 SGHRS and CDR2 YFSETQ. This CDR3 comprises 19 residues. The junction had 11 bases not matched to a gene; V was cut back by 4 bases and J by 0 bases. The CDR3 is CASSPSGTGGFATNEKLFF. In DNA form, the CDR3 reads TGCGCCAGCAGCCCGTCCGGGACAGGGGGTTTTGCAACTAATGAAAAACTGTTTTTT.

This chain connects TRBV6-5 to TRBJ2-1; D is undetermined. Trimming stripped 6 bases from V and 7 bases from J, with 7 bases between. From germline, CDR1 is MNHEY and CDR2 SVGAGI. This CDR3 is 11 amino acids long. CDR3 protein: CASSRDNEQFF. Written as DNA, the CDR3 is TGTGCCAGCAGCCGAGATAATGAGCAGTTCTTC.

J is TRBJ1-5 and V is TRBV7-8; the D gene is possibly TRBD1 (5 bases). CDR3 length: 17 amino acids. Germline V gene lookup returns CDR1 SGHVS and CDR2 FQNEAQ. V lost 7 bases, J lost 7 bases, and 26 bases lay in between. The CDR3 loop is CASTQGGVSGRGQPQHF. The DNA of the CDR3 is TGTGCCAGCACTCAAGGAGGGGTTTCGGGGAGAGGGCAGCCCCAGCATTTT. The full variable domain, completed using reference TRBV7-8 and TRBJ1-5, is GAGVSQSPRYKVAKRGQDVALRCDPISGHVSLFWYQQALGQGPEFLTYFQNEAQLDKSGLPSDRFFAERPEGSVSTLKIQRTQQEDSAVYLCASTQGGVSGRGQPQHFGDGTRLSIL.

The V gene is TRBV6-5, the J gene TRBJ1-1, with unresolved D. Trimming stripped 4 bases from V and 0 bases from J, with 12 bases between. The CDR3 contains 15 residues. From germline, CDR1 is MNHEY and CDR2 SVGAGI. The CDR3: CASSFVRALNTEAFF. CDR3 nucleotides: TGTGCCAGCAGTTTCGTCCGAGCGTTGAACACTGAAGCTTTCTTT.

The V and J genes are TRBV7-9 and TRBJ2-1, with 11 bases aligning to TRBD2. The V and J ends lost 5 bases and 8 bases, in that order; junction bases with no gene match: 11. The CDR3 consists of 16 residues. Germline CDR1 and CDR2: SEHNR and FQNEAQ (reference sequence). The CDR3 spells CASSRLAGGLTDEQFF. CDR3 nucleotide sequence: TGTGCCAGCAGCCGATTAGCGGGAGGGTTAACAGATGAGCAGTTCTTC.

This clone was observed a handful of times. This chain joins TRBV5-8 and TRBJ2-1, with 8 bases matching TRBD1. Germline lookup yields CDR1 SGHTS and CDR2 YDEGEE. This CDR3 has 16 amino acids. The V and J ends lost 1 base and 5 bases, in that order; junction bases with no gene match: 8. CDR3 coding DNA: TGTGCCAGCAGCTTGATTCTCGCGGACAGGGACAATGAGCAGTTCTTC. Amino acid sequence: CASSLILADRDNEQFF.

The V call is TRBV28, the J call TRBJ1-5, with 7 nucleotides matching TRBD1. The CDR3 has 15 amino acids. Per germline, CDR1 MDHEN and CDR2 SYDVKM. Trimming took 5 bases from V and 4 from J; bases not matched to a gene: 8. The DNA of the CDR3 is TGTGCCAGCAGTCGGACAGGTACGAGGAATCAGCCCCAGCATTTT. Residues: CASSRTGTRNQPQHF.

The chain carries TRBV28 and TRBJ1-4, with TRBD1 identical over 11 bases. Germline V gene lookup returns CDR1 MDHEN and CDR2 SYDVKM. The CDR3 spans 16 residues. With 1 base clipped from V and 7 bases from J, the junction kept 5 bases outside the gene matches. Here the CDR3 DNA reads TGTGCCAGCAGTTTATCCGGGACAGGGGGGACTGAAAAACTGTTTTTT. Translating it yields CASSLSGTGGTEKLFF.

The rearrangement uses TRBV9 and TRBJ1-2, with D unresolved. Trimming cost V 0 bases and J 0 bases, with 12 bases left between them. The CDR3 length is 16 residues. CDR1 and CDR2 from the germline V gene are SGDLS and YYNGEE. The CDR3 spells CASSVVGTGANYGYTF. In nucleotides, the CDR3 is TGTGCCAGCAGCGTAGTAGGCACCGGGGCTAACTATGGCTACACCTTC.

The chain combines TRBV2 with TRBJ2-3, with 9 bases lining up with TRBD2. Looked up from germline, CDR1 is SNHLY and CDR2 is FYNNEI. This CDR3 contains 15 residues. J lost 1 base, V lost 5 bases, and 4 bases had no gene match. As DNA, the CDR3 is TGTGCCAGCAGTCCGCGGGAGGGCGGCACAGATACGCAGTATTTT. It encodes CASSPREGGTDTQYF.

This clone was seen only once. The chain has TRBV19 and TRBJ1-2; D is possibly TRBD1 (5 bases). Germline CDR1 LNHDA, CDR2 SQIVND (reference sequence). The V end lost 5 bases, the J end lost 8 bases, and 12 bases lay between the germline ends. The CDR3 is made up of 12 amino acids. The CDR3 here is CASSVRDGGYTF. CDR3 bases: TGTGCCAGTAGTGTGCGGGACGGAGGCTACACCTTC.

Written as DNA, the CDR3 is TGTGCCTGGAGTGGACCGGCGGGGTCCGAGCAGTACTTC. Its protein is CAWSGPAGSEQYF. V usage is TRBV30 and J usage is TRBJ2-7; D perhaps matches TRBD2 (6 bases). V lost 1 base and J lost 6, with 13 bases in between. Germline V lookup: CDR1 GTSNPN, CDR2 SVGIG (reference sequence). The CDR3 extends over 13 amino acids.

This sequence joins TRBV5-4 and TRBJ2-1; 11 bases map to TRBD1. With V trimmed by 4 bases and J by 4 bases, 4 bases remained unmatched. The CDR3 totals 15 residues. The germline CDR1 and CDR2 sequences are SGHNT and YYREEE (reference sequence). The CDR3: CASSPGTGGYNEQFF. CDR3 nucleotide sequence: TGTGCCAGCAGCCCCGGGACAGGGGGATACAATGAGCAGTTCTTC.

The rearrangement joins TRBV3-1 (or the pseudogene TRBV3-2) to TRBJ2-7; perhaps TRBD1 as D (5 bases). V was pared by 1 base and J by 6 bases, with 10 bases between. CDR3 length: 13 residues. Germline V gene data show CDR1 as LGHDT and CDR2 as YNNKEL (reference sequence). The DNA for the CDR3 is TGTGCCAGCAGCCAAGGGGCAGGGTTCGAGCAGTACGTC. Translated: CASSQGAGFEQYV.

The V gene is TRBV28, the J gene TRBJ2-2; 8 nucleotides line up with TRBD2. V dropped 6 bases and J dropped 4; count of bases not matched to a gene: 13. Germline V gene lookup returns CDR1 MDHEN and CDR2 SYDVKM. The CDR3 covers 17 residues. CDR3 protein: CASSTLGGGLSTGELFF. The CDR3 DNA is TGTGCCAGCAGCACCCTCGGGGGGGGGCTGAGCACCGGGGAGCTGTTTTTT.

V gene TRBV30 combines with J gene TRBJ1-6; D gene unclear. The CDR3 extends over 13 amino acids. CDR1 and CDR2 from the germline V gene are GTSNPN and SVGIG (reference sequence). Deletions cut 3 bases from V and 7 bases from J, with 10 bases between. The CDR3 coding sequence is TGTGCCTGGAGCAACTCCCGAAATTCACCCCTCCACTTT. The encoded protein is CAWSNSRNSPLHF.

This rearrangement joins TRBV4-1 to TRBJ1-6, with TRBD1 matching over 7 bases. The length of the CDR3 is 16 residues. Trimming removed 1 base from V and 7 bases from J; junction bases left unmatched: 7. The germline V gene has CDR1 MGHRA and CDR2 YSYEKL. The CDR3 loop reads CASSQVGAGGNSPLHF. The CDR3 DNA reads as TGCGCCAGCAGCCAAGTCGGGGCAGGGGGGAATTCACCCCTCCACTTT.

This clone has only one observation. The rearrangement joins TRBV27 to TRBJ1-2, with 7 bases aligning to TRBD1. CDR1 is MNHEY and CDR2 is SMNVEV in the germline V gene (reference sequence). V shed 4 bases and J 8 bases; nucleotides not matched to a gene: 13. The CDR3 length is 15 residues. CDR3 amino acids: CASSSHTGTAMGYTF. The DNA of the CDR3 is TGTGCCAGCAGTTCCCATACCGGGACAGCTATGGGCTACACCTTC.

This sequence joins TRBV5-5 and TRBJ1-5, with 10 bases identical to TRBD1. With V trimmed by 4 bases and J by 4 bases, 2 bases remained unmatched. The CDR3 length is 14 residues. Germline CDR1 SGHKS, CDR2 YYEKEE (reference sequence). The CDR3 region is CASSRTGGNQPQHF. The CDR3 bases are TGTGCCAGCAGCCGGACAGGGGGGAATCAGCCCCAGCATTTT.

The CDR3 loop reads CASSKIGELFF. DNA for the CDR3: TGTGCCAGTAGCAAAATCGGGGAGCTGTTTTTT. This chain uses TRBV19 with TRBJ2-2; no clear D. Germline-derived CDR1 and CDR2 are LNHDA and SQIVND (reference sequence). CDR3 size: 11 residues. V lost 6 bases to trimming and J lost 7 bases, with 6 bases between them.

The gene calls are TRBV5-6 and TRBJ1-5; D unclear. The CDR3 loop spans 13 amino acids. The germline V gene encodes CDR1 SGHDT and CDR2 YYEEEE. Trimming pared 2 bases from V and 8 bases from J, leaving 11 bases between. Written as DNA, the CDR3 is TGTGCCAGCAGCTTATTCGGGGTTAAGCCCCAGCATTTT. The encoded protein is CASSLFGVKPQHF.